What follows describes a single T cell receptor beta chain. Its antigen is not identified. The entry originates in a study of breast tumors, draining lymph nodes, adjacent tissues. Findings and limits, study-wide: Tumor TCR diversity was below lymph nodes but above nontumor tissue. That most tumor T cells come from lymph nodes remained unproven.

TCRdb reanalysed the multiplex PCR reads using MiXCR and keeps one entry per CDR3 protein. The data hold tens of thousands of distinct CDR3 sequences, with about 63% observed a single time. The germline V gene encodes CDR1 MNHEY and CDR2 SMNVEV (reference sequence). The CDR3 length is 14 residues. V was pared by 8 bases and J by 1 base, with 15 bases between. The rearrangement links TRBV27 to TRBJ2-7; D uncertain. The specimen sequenced was breast tumor tissue. The TCR originated in a female donor with breast cancer. Some clones in this sample may be carry-over from other donors' samples. The CDR3 sequence is CASGLAKSSYEQYF. CDR3 in DNA: TGTGCCAGCGGGTTAGCCAAGAGTTCCTACGAGCAGTACTTC.